These 18 T cell receptor beta chains share one sample of origin, sequenced in a study of T cell clones after liver transplantation. Sequenced by immunoSEQ multiplex PCR; TCRdb stores in-frame clones only, minus some. Among about 74,000 clones listed, 80% were seen once. The sequences come from CD4+ T cells from blood, collected before liver transplant. These receptors originate from a human donor who received a liver transplant.

The chain is built from TRBV19 and TRBJ2-7, with TRBD2 matching 12 bases. Per germline, CDR1 LNHDA and CDR2 SQIVND (reference sequence). With V trimmed by 5 bases and J by 6 bases, 11 bases remained unmatched. The CDR3 runs 16 residues. This CDR3 is CASSPVRTSGTREQYF. CDR3 coding DNA: TGTGCCAGTAGTCCCGTTAGGACTAGCGGGACTCGCGAGCAGTACTTC.

The V call is TRBV6-6, the J call TRBJ2-1; 7 bases fit TRBD1. CDR3 size: 13 residues. V was clipped by 6 bases and J by 9 bases; unmatched bases: 8. Germline-derived CDR1 and CDR2 are MNHNY and SVGAGI (reference sequence). The CDR3 DNA reads TGTGCCAGCAGGCTGAAGGGGGCCTCTGAGCAGTTCTTC. Its translation is CASRLKGASEQFF.

In this sample, this clone turned up a few times. The chain couples TRBV5-1 to TRBJ2-6, with a tentative D call TRBD1 (6 bases). Germline CDR1 is SGHRS and CDR2 is YFSETQ. CDR3 length: 18 amino acids. V was pared by 0 bases and J by 0 bases, with 13 bases between. CDR3 coding DNA: TGCGCCAGCAGCTTGGTGCAGGGGACGCACTCTGGGGCCAACGTCCTGACTTTC. This gives the protein CASSLVQGTHSGANVLTF.

This chain uses TRBV5-1 with TRBJ2-1; TRBD2 matches at 13 bases. The V segment lost 0 bases and the J segment 9 bases; nucleotides outside the gene matches: 6. The CDR3 runs 16 residues. Germline lookup yields CDR1 SGHRS and CDR2 YFSETQ. CDR3 coding DNA: TGCGCCAGCAGCTTGGGGACAAGGACTAGCGGGAGTGAGCAGTTCTTC. Translating gives CASSLGTRTSGSEQFF.

The chain is built from TRBV5-1 and TRBJ2-5; no clear D gene. The CDR3 consists of 14 residues. V lost 0 bases to trimming and J lost 1 base, with 7 bases between them. Germline V gene lookup returns CDR1 SGHRS and CDR2 YFSETQ. This CDR3 is CASSLATVQETQYF. In DNA form, the CDR3 reads TGCGCCAGCAGCTTGGCTACAGTCCAAGAGACCCAGTACTTC.

The table lists this clone with a count of one. This chain joins TRBV7-2 and TRBJ2-2; possible D gene TRBD2, 5 bases. V lost 5 bases and J 7 bases, leaving 11 bases between the germline ends. Germline CDR1 and CDR2: SGHTA and FQGNSA. The CDR3 contains 13 residues. The CDR3 coding sequence is TGTGCCAGCAGCAGGGAGACGGGCGGGGAGCTGTTTTTT. Residues: CASSRETGGELFF. Based on the CDR3 plus reference TRBV7-2 and TRBJ2-2, the full variable domain is GAGVSQSPSNKVTEKGKDVELRCDPISGHTALYWYRQSLGQGLEFLIYFQGNSAPDKSGLPSDRFSAERTGGSVSTLTIQRTQQEDSAVYLCASSRETGGELFFGEGSRLTVL.

The chain combines TRBV19 with TRBJ1-5; D might be TRBD1 (6 bases). Trimming pared 4 bases from V and 3 bases from J, leaving 10 bases between. The CDR3 is 14 amino acids. Germline values: CDR1 LNHDA, CDR2 SQIVND (reference sequence). The CDR3 DNA follows: TGTGCCAGTAGTAGACAGGTCCCCAATCAGCCCCAGCATTTT. Protein: CASSRQVPNQPQHF.

The CDR3 DNA reads TGTGCCAGCGGAGTGACTAGCGGCTACGAGCAGTACTTC. Protein product: CASGVTSGYEQYF. The V gene is TRBV6-1, the J gene TRBJ2-7; TRBD2 matches at 9 bases. CDR3 length: 13 amino acids. Germline-derived CDR1 and CDR2 are MNHNS and SASEGT. V shed 8 bases and J 3 bases; nucleotides not matched to a gene: 5.

This sequence joins TRBV5-6 and TRBJ2-3; 7 nucleotides line up with TRBD2. CDR3 length equals 13 residues. The V gene's germline CDR1 is SGHDT and CDR2 YYEEEE. After removal of 1 base from V and 5 bases from J, the junction contained 1 base not matched to a gene. Written as DNA, the CDR3 is TGTGCCAGCAGCTTGACGGGAGGAGATACGCAGTATTTT. It encodes CASSLTGGDTQYF.

J is TRBJ2-1 and V is TRBV7-2; 13 positions agree with TRBD2. This CDR3 region has 15 residues. Unmatched junction bases numbered 7, after V lost 5 bases and J lost 9 bases. Germline assignment: CDR1 SGHTA and CDR2 FQGNSA. CDR3 residues: CASSLGLAGLGEQFF. CDR3 sequence (DNA): TGTGCCAGCAGCCTGGGACTAGCGGGACTGGGTGAGCAGTTCTTC.

The chain links TRBV5-6 to TRBJ2-2, with 10 bases lining up with TRBD1. The CDR3 is 17 residues long. Germline CDR1 and CDR2: SGHDT and YYEEEE. The J segment lost 5 bases and the V segment lost 0 bases, leaving 7 bases of the junction unmatched. The CDR3 region has the DNA TGTGCCAGCAGCTTGGAACGGACAGGGGGAGGTACCGGGGAGCTGTTTTTT. It is translated as CASSLERTGGGTGELFF.

The J gene is TRBJ1-2, the V gene TRBV29-1; TRBD1 aligns across 7 bases. With V trimmed by 7 bases and J by 8 bases, 7 bases remained unmatched. The length of the CDR3 is 11 residues. Germline V lookup: CDR1 SQVTM, CDR2 ANQGSEA. CDR3 residues: CSASTGYGYTF. In nucleotides, the CDR3 is TGCAGCGCATCGACAGGGTACGGCTACACCTTC.

This chain links TRBV11-2 with TRBJ2-3; D ambiguous. Trimming cost V 1 base and J 8 bases, with 7 bases left between them. Germline lookup yields CDR1 SGHAT and CDR2 FQNNGV. The CDR3 runs 12 residues. CDR3 sequence: CASSLVATTQYF. DNA for the CDR3: TGTGCCAGCAGCTTAGTAGCCACTACGCAGTATTTT.

The chain links TRBV5-1 to TRBJ2-7; D gene uncertain. V gave up 4 bases and J gave up 3 bases, with 14 bases separating them. This CDR3 spans 14 amino acids. Germline V gives CDR1 SGHRS, CDR2 YFSETQ. This CDR3 reads CASSQDGRNYEQYF. In nucleotides, the CDR3 is TGCGCCAGCAGCCAGGACGGACGGAACTACGAGCAGTACTTC. The full variable domain, completed using reference TRBV5-1 and TRBJ2-7, is KAGVTQTPRYLIKTRGQQVTLSCSPISGHRSVSWYQQTPGQGLQFLFEYFSETQRNKGNFPGRFSGRQFSNSRSEMNVSTLELGDSALYLCASSQDGRNYEQYFGPGTRLTVT.

This chain connects TRBV9 to TRBJ2-1; D unresolved. Germline V lookup: CDR1 SGDLS, CDR2 YYNGEE. V lost 0 bases and J 6 bases, leaving 10 bases between the germline ends. CDR3 length: 14 residues. CDR3 DNA sequence: TGTGCCAGCAGCGTAGCCTACCCCGGCAATGAGCAGTTCTTC. Translated, it gives CASSVAYPGNEQFF.

This chain links TRBV28 with TRBJ1-2; possible D gene TRBD1, 5 bases. Trimming took off 0 bases at V and 0 bases at J, with 11 bases between the two ends. CDR1 MDHEN and CDR2 SYDVKM come from the germline V gene. This CDR3 is built from 16 residues. CDR3 sequence reads: CASSLWGVLTNYGYTF. CDR3 bases: TGTGCCAGCAGTTTATGGGGGGTCTTGACTAACTATGGCTACACCTTC.

This clone has a handful of counts. This chain connects TRBV7-2 to TRBJ2-7; D gene ambiguous. V was trimmed by 2 bases and J by 1 base, leaving 15 bases between them. Per the germline V gene, CDR1 is SGHTA and CDR2 is FQGNSA. The CDR3 sequence is 16 residues long. Here the CDR3 DNA reads TGTGCCAGCAGCTTACGAAAGTCTTCCCAATCCTACGAGCAGTACTTC. Translating it yields CASSLRKSSQSYEQYF.

The chain employs TRBV5-1 and TRBJ2-7, with 8 nucleotides matching TRBD1. With V trimmed by 2 bases and J by 2 bases, 3 bases remained unmatched. The CDR3 length is 14 residues. Germline V gene lookup returns CDR1 SGHRS and CDR2 YFSETQ. The CDR3 DNA sequence: TGCGCCAGCAGCTTCGACAGGGGCCCCTACGAGCAGTACTTC. It specifies CASSFDRGPYEQYF.